Given below is one T cell receptor beta chain in context. Antigen unknown. This sample was taken from a study of shared clonotypes between healthy human individuals. Study outcomes and limitations: Depth of sequencing was expected to influence donor clonotype sharing. Rarefaction curves obtained for sorted subsets showed sequencing incomplete despite large depth.

In the naive CD8 group, cells lacked CD45RO and were positively selected for CCR7, so terminally differentiated effector memory CD45RA+ cells were left out. This CDR3 is built from 13 residues. Trimming stripped 5 bases from V and 4 bases from J, with 12 bases between. CDR1 SEHNR and CDR2 FQNEAQ come from the germline V gene (reference sequence). Using immunoSEQ multiplex PCR, the repertoire was profiled, and TCRdb retains in-frame clones only, with some absent. The sample records about 2.1 million clones, approximately 92% being singletons. V and J are TRBV7-9 and TRBJ2-7; D is uncertain. The sequenced material came from naive CD8+ T cells from PBMCs. The receptor's source is a man aged 18 to 30 in good health. Some clones in this sample may be carry-over from other donors' samples. This CDR3 is CASSPLIWYEQYF. The CDR3 DNA reads TGTGCCAGCAGCCCTTTAATCTGGTACGAGCAGTACTTC.